These T cell receptor beta chains were read from a single sample in a study of T cell responses to AZD1222 COVID-19 vaccine. The repertoire was sequenced with immunoSEQ multiplex PCR; TCRdb's copy has only in-frame clones and lacks some. Among over 150,000 clones listed, 80% to 95% were seen once. The sample consisted of peripheral blood, taken 28 days after the second dose of the MenACWY control vaccine. These TCRs come from an adult who received the MenACWY meningococcal vaccine as a control. CDR3s include the opening cysteine and the closing phenylalanine or tryptophan. D genes are given only for firm matches. Part of the rows lack a size; the others show once, few, many or a class for expanded clones.

size,J,V,D,CDR3,DNA
.,TRBJ2-5,TRBV15,.,CATSRDLQGKTQYF,TGTGCCACCAGCAGAGATTTACAGGGAAAGACCCAGTACTTC
.,TRBJ1-1,TRBV28,TRBD1,CASSSTGVTEAFF,TGTGCCAGCAGTTCAACAGGGGTCACTGAAGCTTTCTTT
.,TRBJ1-5,TRBV28,.,CASSSRYQPQHF,TGTGCCAGCAGTTCCCGCTATCAGCCCCAGCATTTT
.,TRBJ2-7,TRBV28,.,CASSLEGIPYEQYF,TGTGCCAGCAGTTTGGAAGGGATTCCCTACGAGCAGTACTTC
.,TRBJ2-2,TRBV24-1,.,CATSAGITGELFF,TGTGCCACCAGTGCAGGGATCACCGGGGAGCTGTTTTTT
.,TRBJ2-1,TRBV4-3,TRBD2,CASSRAGSSYNEQFF,TGCGCCAGCAGCCGAGCGGGGAGCTCCTACAATGAGCAGTTCTTC
.,TRBJ1-5,TRBV20-1,.,CSASSSLNNQPQHF,TGCAGTGCTAGTTCGTCCCTGAACAATCAGCCCCAGCATTTT
.,TRBJ2-7,TRBV30,.,CAWSRSSYEQYF,TGTGCCTGGAGCAGGAGCTCCTACGAGCAGTACTTC
once,TRBJ1-5,TRBV7-2,.,CASSLGQGLTLDQPQHF,TGTGCCAGCAGCTTAGGTCAGGGTTTAACATTAGATCAGCCCCAGCATTTT
once,TRBJ2-2,TRBV27,.,CASSFRLVNTGELFF,TGTGCCAGCAGTTTTAGACTAGTGAACACCGGGGAGCTGTTTTTT
once,TRBJ1-1,TRBV12-3/TRBV12-4,.,CASSPRQASEAFF,TGTGCCAGCAGTCCTCGACAGGCATCTGAAGCTTTCTTT
.,TRBJ1-2,TRBV6-5,.,CATGRAYGYTF,TGTGCTACAGGGAGGGCCTATGGCTACACCTTC
once,TRBJ2-7,TRBV30,.,CAWSVTYEQYF,TGTGCCTGGAGTGTAACCTACGAGCAGTACTTC
.,TRBJ1-5,TRBV4-1,TRBD1,CASSQGDRVHQPQHF,TGCGCCAGCAGCCAAGGGGACAGGGTCCATCAGCCCCAGCATTTT
.,TRBJ1-2,TRBV6-2/TRBV6-3,TRBD1,CASSYTAGTGSVWSYGYTF,TGTGCCAGCAGTTACACCGCCGGGACAGGGAGTGTGTGGAGCTATGGCTACACCTTC
.,TRBJ2-5,TRBV7-2,TRBD2,CASSFLSVGGETQYF,TGTGCCAGCAGTTTTCTGTCCGTGGGGGGGGAGACCCAGTACTTC
.,TRBJ1-2,TRBV28,.,CASSLRGALYGYTF,TGTGCCAGCTCCCTCCGGGGGGCATTATATGGCTACACCTTC
once,TRBJ1-2,TRBV10-1,.,CASSEGPSYGYTF,TGCGCCAGCAGTGAAGGCCCCAGCTATGGCTACACCTTC
.,TRBJ1-2,TRBV28,.,CASSRDYGYTF,TGTGCCAGCAGTAGGGACTATGGCTACACCTTC
.,TRBJ1-6,TRBV7-9,.,CASSSIGSVNSPLHF,TGTGCCAGCAGCTCGATTGGGTCGGTTAATTCACCCCTCCACTTT
.,TRBJ1-1,TRBV4-1,.,CASSPGSQMNTEAFF,TGCGCCAGCAGCCCCGGGTCACAGATGAACACTGAAGCTTTCTTT
.,TRBJ1-2,TRBV2,.,CASSEAPSDYGYTF,TGTGCCAGCAGTGAAGCCCCTTCCGACTATGGCTACACCTTC
once,TRBJ1-1,TRBV28,.,CASSSPMGAMNTEAFF,TGTGCCAGCAGTTCCCCAATGGGGGCCATGAACACTGAAGCTTTCTTT
.,TRBJ1-1,TRBV27,TRBD1,CASRQTGGTEAFF,TGTGCCAGCAGACAAACAGGGGGCACTGAAGCTTTCTTT
.,TRBJ1-1,TRBV7-9,TRBD1,CASSSGQGGMAFF,TGTGCCAGCAGTTCAGGACAGGGTGGTATGGCTTTCTTT
.,TRBJ1-1,TRBV5-6,.,CASSLQGLAFF,TGTGCCAGCAGCTTGCAGGGTTTGGCTTTCTTT
.,TRBJ1-1,TRBV6-5,.,CASKQAGSTEAFF,TGTGCCAGCAAACAGGCGGGGAGCACTGAAGCTTTCTTT
.,TRBJ2-7,TRBV19,.,CASRGDFYEQYF,TGTGCCAGTAGAGGGGACTTCTACGAGCAGTACTTC
.,TRBJ2-2,TRBV10-3,TRBD1,CAISDHRTGGVTGELFF,TGTGCCATCAGTGACCATCGGACAGGGGGCGTAACCGGGGAGCTGTTTTTT
.,TRBJ1-4,TRBV13,TRBD1,CASSWGQGAREKLFF,TGTGCCAGCAGCTGGGGACAGGGGGCTAGGGAAAAACTGTTTTTT
.,TRBJ1-6,TRBV6-2/TRBV6-3,.,CASSWWLENSPLHF,TGTGCCAGCAGTTGGTGGCTCGAGAATTCACCCCTCCACTTT
.,TRBJ1-2,TRBV28,.,CASRQGGGTYGYTF,TGTGCCAGCAGGCAAGGGGGAGGGACCTATGGCTACACCTTC
once,TRBJ2-7,TRBV2,.,CASSLGQTYEQYF,TGTGCCAGCAGCCTTGGGCAAACCTACGAGCAGTACTTC
.,TRBJ1-1,TRBV6-5,TRBD1,CASALGGGYTEAFF,TGTGCCAGCGCACTAGGGGGCGGATACACTGAAGCTTTCTTT
.,TRBJ1-2,TRBV6-5,.,CASRPDIGGYTF,TGTGCCAGCAGGCCCGACATCGGTGGCTACACCTTC
.,TRBJ2-2,TRBV7-3,TRBD1,CASSSSGTATGELFF,TGTGCCAGCAGTTCCTCCGGGACAGCCACCGGGGAGCTGTTTTTT
.,TRBJ2-5,TRBV2,.,CASFTVRGQETQYF,TGTGCCAGCTTCACCGTCAGAGGCCAAGAGACCCAGTACTTC
.,TRBJ1-1,TRBV18,TRBD1,CASSPRQGNTEAFF,TGTGCCAGCTCACCTCGACAGGGCAACACTGAAGCTTTCTTT
.,TRBJ1-6,TRBV28,.,CASSPSTGSNSPLHF,TGTGCCAGCAGTCCCTCTACAGGGAGTAATTCACCCCTCCACTTT
.,TRBJ1-2,TRBV6-6,TRBD1,CASSLTGGGYGYTF,TGTGCCAGCTCCCTAACAGGGGGTGGTTATGGCTACACCTTC
.,TRBJ2-3,TRBV11-2,TRBD2,CASSLLLAGGALSTDTQYF,TGTGCCAGCAGCTTATTACTAGCGGGGGGGGCCTTAAGCACAGATACGCAGTATTTT
.,TRBJ2-7,TRBV7-2,TRBD2,CASSLGLASYEQYF,TGTGCCAGCAGCTTGGGACTAGCCTCCTACGAGCAGTACTTC
.,TRBJ1-2,TRBV9,TRBD1,CASSVGGQLDYGYTF,TGTGCCAGCAGCGTAGGGGGACAGTTGGACTATGGCTACACCTTC
.,TRBJ1-2,TRBV19,TRBD1,CASSMDRGYGYTF,TGTGCCAGTAGCATGGACAGGGGCTATGGCTACACCTTC
.,TRBJ2-5,TRBV6-6,TRBD2,CASSRTSIETQYF,TGTGCCAGCAGCAGGACTAGCATCGAGACCCAGTACTTC
.,TRBJ1-2,TRBV6-5,.,CASSYSPGTGYGYTF,TGTGCCAGCAGTTACTCGCCGGGTACAGGGTATGGCTACACCTTC
.,TRBJ1-1,TRBV5-3,TRBD1,CARSFQTGGEDSEAFF,TGTGCCAGAAGCTTTCAGACAGGGGGCGAAGACTCTGAAGCTTTCTTT
.,TRBJ1-1,TRBV11-2,TRBD1,CASSLVQGDTEAFF,TGTGCCAGCAGCTTAGTTCAGGGGGACACTGAAGCTTTCTTT
.,TRBJ1-2,TRBV5-1,TRBD1,CASSPGQGEPYTF,TGCGCCAGCAGCCCGGGACAGGGTGAACCCTACACCTTC
once,TRBJ1-4,TRBV18,.,CASSPPGGTQEKLFF,TGTGCCAGCTCACCACCGGGCGGAACGCAGGAAAAACTGTTTTTT
.,TRBJ1-3,TRBV28,.,CASSAPRRNSGNTIYF,TGTGCCAGCAGTGCACCTAGACGGAACTCTGGAAACACCATATATTTT
.,TRBJ1-1,TRBV6-5,.,CASSYQGDVTEAFF,TGTGCCAGCAGTTACCAGGGCGACGTCACTGAAGCTTTCTTT